Included here is one T cell receptor (beta chain) sequence, with context. Its cognate antigen is unknown. There are 13 residues in the CDR3. With V trimmed by 4 bases and J by 0 bases, 0 bases remained unmatched. Germline-derived CDR1 and CDR2 are SGHRS and YFSETQ. PCR involved 60 Vbeta and 13 Jbeta primers. Authors' analysis steps: Among the unique TCR beta chains that a later analysis counted, some 73 million in all, 9.5 million to 12 million were shared. Produced via immunoSEQ multiplex PCR; TCRdb's table is partial and in-frame only. Clonal size and the V and J genes are those of that table, whereas D and trimming came from the DNA. The sample includes some 110,000 clones, roughly 15% of them seen just once. This sample stems from a study of cytomegalovirus exposure and HLA in healthy donors. About the research overall: HLA-typed donors contributed approximately 86 million unique TCRs, which were held in an early data release.

Points from the study as a whole: An analysis was carried out at a later point. It showed that HLA-associated TCR beta chains were more clonally expanded than equally common non-associated chains.

The sequencing input was PBMCs. The clonotype comes from a female donor in good health and CMV-seronegative. The rearrangement uses TRBV5-1 and TRBJ2-5, with 7 bases aligning to TRBD1. The chain's CDR3 is CASSGTDQETQYF. The CDR3 DNA reads TGCGCCAGCAGCGGGACAGACCAAGAGACCCAGTACTTC.